This T cell receptor beta chain was recovered during a study of OX40 agonist ivuxolimab in advanced cancers. Study-wide findings and caveats: Some nonresponders also had low normalized T-cell clonal expansion. At doses 0.1 to 3.0 mg/kg, CD4+ and CD8+ clones expanded.

Looked up from germline, CDR1 is LGHNA and CDR2 is YNFKEQ. With 6 bases clipped from V and 7 bases from J, the junction kept 6 bases outside the gene matches. This CDR3 has 14 residues. Repertoires were generated with immunoSEQ multiplex PCR, while TCRdb's copy carries only in-frame clones and drops some. The sample comprises 60,000 to 90,000 clones, about 81% of which are singletons, and 5% rests with the top ten. Of note for this clone: Its antigen is currently unknown.

The receptor was derived from an adult with an advanced solid tumor such as melanoma, head and neck, liver or kidney cancer. Sequenced here: CD4+ or CD8+ T cells sorted from blood, sampled in a trial of the OX40 agonist ivuxolimab. The chain has TRBV4-2 and TRBJ1-6; 7 positions agree with TRBD1. The chain's CDR3 is CASSARDSNSPLHF. CDR3 nucleotide sequence: TGTGCCAGCAGTGCTAGGGACAGCAATTCACCCCTCCACTTT.